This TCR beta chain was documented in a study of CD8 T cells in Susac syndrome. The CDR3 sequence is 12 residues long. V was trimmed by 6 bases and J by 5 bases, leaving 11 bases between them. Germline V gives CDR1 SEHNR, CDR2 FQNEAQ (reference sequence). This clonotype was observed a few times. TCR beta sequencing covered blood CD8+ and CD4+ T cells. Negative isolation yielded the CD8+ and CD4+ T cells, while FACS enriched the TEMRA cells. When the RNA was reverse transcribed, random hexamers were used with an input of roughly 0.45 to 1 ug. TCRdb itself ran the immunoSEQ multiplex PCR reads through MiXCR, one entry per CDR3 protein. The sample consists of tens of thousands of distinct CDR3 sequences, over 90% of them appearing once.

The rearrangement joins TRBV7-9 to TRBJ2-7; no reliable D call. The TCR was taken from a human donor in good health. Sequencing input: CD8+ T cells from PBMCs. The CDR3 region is CASREDGDEQYF. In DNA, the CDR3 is TGTGCCAGCAGAGAGGATGGGGACGAGCAGTACTTC.